This T cell receptor beta chain comes out of a study of liver allograft versus peripheral blood T cells. Study in general: Transplanted livers held T cell receptor repertoires, and these were compared with repertoires in recipients' peripheral blood.

By proportion, this clonotype is medium-sized. Its antigen is unknown. CDR1 is LNHDA and CDR2 is SQIVND in the germline V gene (reference sequence). The V gene lost 0 bases and the J gene lost 7 bases, with 12 bases spanning the gap. The CDR3 has 14 residues. Notes on the study in general: It was reported that the T cell receptor repertoires found inside liver allografts differed from those that were detected in peripheral blood.

TCRdb reprocessed the reads with MiXCR, giving one entry per CDR3 protein. The data show about 13,000 distinct CDR3 sequences, under 20% seen once. The TCR sequence derives from a human patient who had a liver transplant. Some T cells may be supplied by the graft donor. This sequence joins TRBV19 and TRBJ1-2; D is unclear. In nucleotides, the CDR3 is TGTGCCAGTAGTATAGATATCGGGGAACGTGGCTACACCTTC. Residues: CASSIDIGERGYTF.